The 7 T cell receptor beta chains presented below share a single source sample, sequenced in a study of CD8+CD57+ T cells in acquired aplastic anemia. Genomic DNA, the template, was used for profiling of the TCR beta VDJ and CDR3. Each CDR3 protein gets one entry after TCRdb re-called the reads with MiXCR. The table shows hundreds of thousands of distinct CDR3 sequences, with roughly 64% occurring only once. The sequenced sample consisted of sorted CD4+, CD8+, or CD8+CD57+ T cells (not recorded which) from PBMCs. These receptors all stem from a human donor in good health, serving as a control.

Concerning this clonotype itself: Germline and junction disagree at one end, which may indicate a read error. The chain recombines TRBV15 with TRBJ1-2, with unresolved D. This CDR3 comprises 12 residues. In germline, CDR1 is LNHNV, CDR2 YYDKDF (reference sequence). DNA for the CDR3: TGCACCACTACGCGACTAAACTATGGCTACACCTTC. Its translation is CTTTRLNYGYTF.

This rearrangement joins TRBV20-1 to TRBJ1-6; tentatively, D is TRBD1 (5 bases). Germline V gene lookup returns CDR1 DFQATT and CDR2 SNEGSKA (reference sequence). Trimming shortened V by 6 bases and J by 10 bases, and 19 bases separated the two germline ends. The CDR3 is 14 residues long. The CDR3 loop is CSATRDGMNSPLHF. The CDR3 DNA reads TGCAGTGCGACAAGGGACGGCATGAACTCACCCCTCCACTTT.

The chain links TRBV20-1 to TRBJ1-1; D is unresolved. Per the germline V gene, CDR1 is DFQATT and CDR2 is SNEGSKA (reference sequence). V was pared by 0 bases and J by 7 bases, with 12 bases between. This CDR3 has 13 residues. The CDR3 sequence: CSAREGIAGEAFF. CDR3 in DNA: TGCAGTGCTAGAGAAGGGATTGCAGGTGAAGCTTTCTTT.

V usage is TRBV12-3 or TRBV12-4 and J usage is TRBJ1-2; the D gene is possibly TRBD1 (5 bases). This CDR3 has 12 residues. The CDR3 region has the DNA TGTGCTGGGGCGACCGCCAGTTCGGGCTACACCTTC. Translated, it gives CAGATASSGYTF.

CDR3 sequence: CATDYRGTAYEQYHF. The CDR3 nucleotides read TGTGCCACCGACTACAGGGGAACAGCTTACGAGCAGTACCACTTT. The V gene is TRBV7-9, the J gene TRBJ1-6; TRBD1 agrees at 7 bases. The CDR3 spans 15 residues. Germline trimming cut 10 bases from V and 18 bases from J; bases unmatched to any gene: 24. Germline CDR1 and CDR2: SEHNR and FQNEAQ (reference sequence). Complete variable domain (other parts from reference TRBV7-9 and TRBJ1-6): DTGVSQNPRHKITKRGQNVTFRCDPISEHNRLYWYRQTLGQGPEFLTYFQNEAQLEKSRLLSDRFSAERPKGSFSTLEIQRTEQGDSAMYLCATDYRGTAYEQYHFGNGTRLTVT.

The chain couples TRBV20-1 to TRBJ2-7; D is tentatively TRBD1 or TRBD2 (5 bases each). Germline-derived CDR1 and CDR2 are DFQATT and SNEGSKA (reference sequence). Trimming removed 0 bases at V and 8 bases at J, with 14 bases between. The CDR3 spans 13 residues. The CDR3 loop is CSARETGHQQQYF. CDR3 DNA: TGCAGTGCTAGAGAAACGGGGCATCAGCAGCAGTACTTC.

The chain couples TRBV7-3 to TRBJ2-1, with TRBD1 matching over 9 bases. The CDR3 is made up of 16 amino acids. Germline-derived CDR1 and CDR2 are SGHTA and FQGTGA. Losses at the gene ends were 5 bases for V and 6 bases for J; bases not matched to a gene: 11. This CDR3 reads CASSPWDRVNGNEQFF. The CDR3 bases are TGTGCCAGCAGCCCTTGGGACAGGGTGAACGGCAATGAGCAGTTCTTC. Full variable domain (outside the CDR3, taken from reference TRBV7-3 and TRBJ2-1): GAGVSQTPSNKVTEKGKYVELRCDPISGHTALYWYRQSLGQGPEFLIYFQGTGAADDSGLPNDRFFAVRPEGSVSTLKIQRTERGDSAVYLCASSPWDRVNGNEQFFGPGTRLTVL.